This TCR beta chain was sequenced in a study of identical twins. This CDR3 contains 12 residues. The germline V and J ends were trimmed by 5 bases and 10 bases, with 14 bases remaining between them. Germline values: CDR1 SGHVS, CDR2 FQNEAQ. Each CDR3 protein gets one entry after TCRdb re-called the 5' RACE reads with MiXCR. The data hold approximately 530,000 distinct CDR3 sequences, with around 22% observed a single time. These data were also reused for a study on yellow fever vaccine responses in identical twins.

The V and J genes are TRBV7-8 and TRBJ1-1, with D perhaps TRBD1 (5 bases). The clonotype was recovered from a woman younger than 30 in good health. Sequencing was done on a sample of CD4+ T cells sorted from blood. CDR3 sequence (DNA): TGTGCCAGCAGCCCCGACAGATCCGGAGCTTTCTTT. Encoded protein: CASSPDRSGAFF.